The clone carrying this T cell receptor (beta chain) was recorded once. The antigen remains unidentified. This sample was included in a study of CD8 T cells in Susac syndrome. Study-level findings and limits: Clonal expansion was present among Susac CD8+ cells. This expansion reached its peak in TEMRA cells and in active patients. Susac-specific public clones numbered fewer than 20 in total CD8+ repertoires (and about five in CD8+ TEMRA repertoires). TCR sequencing and HLA analysis covered a relatively small number of individuals.

When the RNA was reverse transcribed, random hexamers were used with an input of 0.5 to 1 ug. With immunoSEQ multiplex PCR, TCR beta CDR3 was amplified across 54 Vbeta and 13 Jbeta. MiXCR, applied by TCRdb to the immunoSEQ multiplex PCR reads, yields one record per CDR3 protein. The sample has 95,000 to 150,000 distinct CDR3 sequences; roughly 94% are singletons. Looked up from germline, CDR1 is MGHRA and CDR2 is YSYEKL. CDR3 length: 14 amino acids. V was clipped by 5 bases and J by 5 bases; unmatched bases: 5. The sequenced sample was CD8+ T cells from PBMCs. The chain links TRBV4-1 to TRBJ2-5; 10 bases fit TRBD2. The TCR comes from a human donor with Susac syndrome. The CDR3 reads CASSTGTSVETQYF. Here the CDR3 DNA reads TGCGCCAGCAGCACCGGGACTAGCGTGGAGACCCAGTACTTC.